The clone carrying this TCR beta chain was seen many times. CDR3 size: 14 residues. Germline-derived CDR1 and CDR2 are DFQATT and SNEGSKA (reference sequence). Trimming removed 0 bases from V and 4 bases from J, with 13 bases in between. Both TCRalpha and TCRbeta chains were reverse transcribed with V-gene-specific primers. Amplification, which lasted 15 to 20 PCR cycles, used a constant-region primer and V-primer adapter to amplify TCRs. TCRdb ran MiXCR on the reads and lists one entry per CDR3 protein. Of about 82,000 distinct CDR3 sequences listed, 18% are singletons. Documented time point: before trial treatment. This entry is derived from a study of low-dose radiotherapy and immunotherapy resistance in tumors.

The V and J genes are TRBV20-1 and TRBJ2-7; no reliable D call. This receptor was identified in a male donor with prostate cancer. The sequenced sample was PBMCs, obtained before treatment. Here the CDR3 reads CSAREPQLGYEQYF. The DNA for the CDR3 is TGCAGTGCTAGAGAGCCCCAATTAGGGTACGAGCAGTACTTC.